Shown below are 9 T cell receptor beta chains from a single sample sequenced in a study of CD8 T cells in ankylosing spondylitis. One entry per CDR3 protein, called by TCRdb with MiXCR from the 5' RACE reads. The sample lists a few hundred thousand distinct CDR3 sequences, around 10% occurring once. The sequenced sample consisted of blood, either unsorted or a sorted T cell fraction (not recorded which). The receptors here all came from a female donor with ankylosing spondylitis or in good health (not recorded which).

This clonotype has a handful of counts. The chain combines TRBV3-1 with TRBJ2-7; D remains ambiguous. V was shortened by 4 bases and J by 7 bases, with 23 bases between the two germline ends. The length of the CDR3 is 16 residues. Germline V lookup: CDR1 LGHDT, CDR2 YNNKEL (reference sequence). Written as DNA, the CDR3 is TGTGCCAGCAGCCGAAAACCCCAGCCCTCCAACGGGGAGCAGTACTTC. As protein: CASSRKPQPSNGEQYF.

This clonotype was seen only a few times. This rearrangement joins TRBV18 to TRBJ2-7; D is unclear. CDR1 KGHSH and CDR2 LQKENI come from the germline V gene. V lost 2 bases, J lost 3 bases, and 17 bases lay in between. This CDR3 has 16 residues. CDR3 residues: CASSPSLIKSSYEQYF. Written as DNA, the CDR3 is TGTGCCAGCTCACCATCTCTAATCAAAAGCAGCTACGAGCAGTACTTC.

In its sample, this clonotype was seen a few times. The chain carries TRBV18 and TRBJ2-7, with D possibly being TRBD1 (5 bases). CDR1 and CDR2 from the germline V gene are KGHSH and LQKENI. V gave up 2 bases and J gave up 6 bases, with 17 bases separating them. This CDR3 region has 15 residues. As DNA, the CDR3 is TGTGCCAGCTCACCAACGAGACAGCCGGCTTCCGAGCAGTACTTC. This gives the protein CASSPTRQPASEQYF.

This clonotype was counted only a few times. The chain carries TRBV27 and TRBJ2-7; 9 bases fit TRBD1. Germline V CDR1 and CDR2: MNHEY, SMNVEV (reference sequence). V shed 7 bases and J 5 bases; nucleotides not matched to a gene: 9. This CDR3 has 14 amino acids. Written as DNA, the CDR3 is TGTGCCAGCACCAACAGGGGGCGCGGACACGAGCAGTACTTC. It translates to CASTNRGRGHEQYF.

On this clonotype itself: It may be a read error: a sequence one base away is much more abundant. The chain links TRBV5-1 to TRBJ1-2; D gene ambiguous. The CDR3 consists of 13 residues. Per germline, CDR1 SGHRS and CDR2 YFSETQ. CDR3 sequence (DNA): TGCGCCAGCAGCCCACATACTAGGGATGGCGACACCTTC. Translating gives CASSPHTRDGDTF.

This clonotype was detected ten times or more. V usage is TRBV20-1 and J usage is TRBJ2-3, with D perhaps being TRBD1 or TRBD2 (7 bases each). Trimming cost V 6 bases and J 4 bases, with 14 bases left between them. Germline V gene lookup returns CDR1 DFQATT and CDR2 SNEGSKA (reference sequence). The CDR3 has 13 residues. The CDR3 loop reads CSAPRGGADTQYF. The CDR3 nucleotides are TGCAGTGCACCCAGGGGGGGGGCAGATACGCAGTATTTT.

This clonotype appeared many times. This chain links TRBV6-5 with TRBJ2-1, with D possibly matching TRBD2 (6 bases). Germline loops: CDR1 MNHEY, CDR2 SVGAGI. Trimming stripped 4 bases from V and 0 bases from J, with 7 bases between. The CDR3 extends over 14 amino acids. The DNA of the CDR3 is TGTGCCAGCAGTTTAGCGGTCTCCTACAATGAGCAGTTCTTC. Translated, it gives CASSLAVSYNEQFF.

This clonotype has at least ten counts. CDR3 DNA sequence: TGCGCCAGCAGCTTGTGGACAGGGGCGGACTACAATGAGCAGTTCTTC. This codes for CASSLWTGADYNEQFF. The chain employs TRBV5-1 and TRBJ2-1; TRBD1 matches at 9 bases. This CDR3 has 16 residues. CDR1 SGHRS and CDR2 YFSETQ come from the germline V gene. The J segment lost 3 bases and the V segment lost 1 base, leaving 5 bases of the junction unmatched.

The gene calls are TRBV21-1 and TRBJ2-7; whether TRBD1, the table's D call, matches the DNA was not checked. TRBV21-1 constitutes a pseudogene. This CDR3 spans 13 amino acids. The CDR3 region is CASSEDRASEQYF. The CDR3 nucleotides are TGTGCCAGCAGCGAGGACAGGGCGAGCGAGCAGTACTTC.